This TCR beta chain was obtained from a study of CXCR3-negative and CXCR3-positive naive CD8 T cells. Regarding the study as a whole: Naive cells that were CXCR3-positive had more hydrophobic TRB CDR3s (compared with CXCR3-negative naive cells). The naive subsets expressed comparable surface CD5, and the authors inferred TCR strength from TRB CDR3 properties.

Note on this clonotype: Its antigen is unknown.

The TRB cDNA libraries were prepared by 5' RACE with UMI labels. TCRdb reprocessed the 5' RACE reads; each CDR3 protein has one entry and no DNA is given. The record lists roughly 86,000 distinct CDR3 sequences, of which the ten most abundant hold roughly 1.1%. The CDR3 totals 15 residues. The clonotype comes from a human donor in good health. Some clones in this sample may be carry-over from other donors' samples. Sequences were obtained from naive CXCR3- CD8+ T cells from blood. Specified subset: CD45RO-CCR7+CD27+CD95- naive CD8+ T cells lacking CXCR3 (TNR3-). This chain joins TRBV12-3 or TRBV12-4 and TRBJ2-3; TCRdb designates TRBD2, a call that cannot be tested without DNA. CDR3 protein: CASRTSGRRVDTQYF.